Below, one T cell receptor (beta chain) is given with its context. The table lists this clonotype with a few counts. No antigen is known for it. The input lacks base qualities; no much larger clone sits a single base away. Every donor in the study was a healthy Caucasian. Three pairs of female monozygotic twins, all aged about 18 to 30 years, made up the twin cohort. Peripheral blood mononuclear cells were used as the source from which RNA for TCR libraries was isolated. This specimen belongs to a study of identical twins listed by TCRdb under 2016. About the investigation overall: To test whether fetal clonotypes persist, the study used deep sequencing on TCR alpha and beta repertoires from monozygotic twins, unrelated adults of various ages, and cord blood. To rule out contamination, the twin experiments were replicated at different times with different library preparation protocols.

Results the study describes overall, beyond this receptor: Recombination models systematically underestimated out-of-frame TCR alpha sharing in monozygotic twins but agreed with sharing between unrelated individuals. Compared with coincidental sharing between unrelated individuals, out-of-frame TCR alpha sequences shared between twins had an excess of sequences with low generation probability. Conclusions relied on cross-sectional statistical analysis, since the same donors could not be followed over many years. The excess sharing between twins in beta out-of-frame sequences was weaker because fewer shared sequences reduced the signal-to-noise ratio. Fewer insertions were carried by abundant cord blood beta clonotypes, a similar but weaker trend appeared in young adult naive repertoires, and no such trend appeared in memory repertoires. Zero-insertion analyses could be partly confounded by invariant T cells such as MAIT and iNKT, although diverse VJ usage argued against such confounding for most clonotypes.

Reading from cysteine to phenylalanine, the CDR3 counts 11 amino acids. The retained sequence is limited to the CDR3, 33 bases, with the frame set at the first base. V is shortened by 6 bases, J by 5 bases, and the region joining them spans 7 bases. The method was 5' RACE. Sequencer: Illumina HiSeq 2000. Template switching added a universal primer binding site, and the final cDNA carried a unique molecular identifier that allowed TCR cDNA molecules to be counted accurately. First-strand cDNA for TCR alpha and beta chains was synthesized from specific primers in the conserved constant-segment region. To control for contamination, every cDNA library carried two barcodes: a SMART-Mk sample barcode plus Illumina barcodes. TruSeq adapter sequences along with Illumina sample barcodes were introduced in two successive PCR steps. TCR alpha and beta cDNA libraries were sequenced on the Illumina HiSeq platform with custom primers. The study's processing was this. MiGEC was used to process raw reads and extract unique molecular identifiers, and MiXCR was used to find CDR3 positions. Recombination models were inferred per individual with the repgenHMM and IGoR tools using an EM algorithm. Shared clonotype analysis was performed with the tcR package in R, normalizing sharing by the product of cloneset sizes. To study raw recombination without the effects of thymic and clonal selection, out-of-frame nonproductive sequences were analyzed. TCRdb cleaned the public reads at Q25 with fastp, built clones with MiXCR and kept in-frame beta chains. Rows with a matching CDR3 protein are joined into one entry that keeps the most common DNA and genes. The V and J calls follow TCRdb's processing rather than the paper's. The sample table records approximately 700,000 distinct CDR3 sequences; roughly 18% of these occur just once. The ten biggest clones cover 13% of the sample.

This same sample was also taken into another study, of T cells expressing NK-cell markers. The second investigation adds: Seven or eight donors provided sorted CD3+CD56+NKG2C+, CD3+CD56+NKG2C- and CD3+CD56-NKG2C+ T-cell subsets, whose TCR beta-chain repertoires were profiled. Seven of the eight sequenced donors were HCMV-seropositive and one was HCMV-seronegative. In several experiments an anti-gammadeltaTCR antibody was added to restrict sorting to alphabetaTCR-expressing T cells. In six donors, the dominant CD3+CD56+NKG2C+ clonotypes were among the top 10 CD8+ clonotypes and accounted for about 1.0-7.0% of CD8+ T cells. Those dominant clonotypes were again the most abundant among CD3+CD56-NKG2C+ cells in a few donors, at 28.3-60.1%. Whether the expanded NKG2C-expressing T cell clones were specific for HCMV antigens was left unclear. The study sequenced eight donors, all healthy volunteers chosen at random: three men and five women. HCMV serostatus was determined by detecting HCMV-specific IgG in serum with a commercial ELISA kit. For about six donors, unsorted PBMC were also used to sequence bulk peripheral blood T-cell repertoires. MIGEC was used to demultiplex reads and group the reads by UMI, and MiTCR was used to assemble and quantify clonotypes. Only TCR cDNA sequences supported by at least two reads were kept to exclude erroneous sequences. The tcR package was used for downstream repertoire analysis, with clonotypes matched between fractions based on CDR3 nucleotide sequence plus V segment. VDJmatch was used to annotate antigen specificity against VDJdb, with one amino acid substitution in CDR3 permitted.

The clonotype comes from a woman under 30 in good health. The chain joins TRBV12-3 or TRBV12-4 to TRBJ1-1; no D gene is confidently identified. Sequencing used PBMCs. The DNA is TGTGCCAGCAGAGACATGACTGAAGCTTTCTTT. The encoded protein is CASRDMTEAFF.